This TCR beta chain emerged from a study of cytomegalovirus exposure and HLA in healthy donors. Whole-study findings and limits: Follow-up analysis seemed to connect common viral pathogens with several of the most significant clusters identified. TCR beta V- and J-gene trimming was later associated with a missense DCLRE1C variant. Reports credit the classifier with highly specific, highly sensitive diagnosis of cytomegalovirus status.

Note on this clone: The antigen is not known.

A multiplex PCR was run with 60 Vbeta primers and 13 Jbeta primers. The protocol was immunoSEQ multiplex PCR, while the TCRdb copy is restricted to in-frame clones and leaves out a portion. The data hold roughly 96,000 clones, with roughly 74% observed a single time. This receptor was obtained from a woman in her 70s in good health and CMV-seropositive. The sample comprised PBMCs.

The CDR3, as DNA: TGTGCCAGCAGCCACGCGGTGAGCTCCTACAATGAGCAGTTCTTC. This gives the protein CASSHAVSSYNEQFF. The chain recombines TRBV14 with TRBJ2-1; D ambiguous. CDR1 is SGHDN, CDR2 FVKESK, per germline. V was pared by 3 bases and J by 0 bases, with 9 bases between. The CDR3 loop spans 15 amino acids.